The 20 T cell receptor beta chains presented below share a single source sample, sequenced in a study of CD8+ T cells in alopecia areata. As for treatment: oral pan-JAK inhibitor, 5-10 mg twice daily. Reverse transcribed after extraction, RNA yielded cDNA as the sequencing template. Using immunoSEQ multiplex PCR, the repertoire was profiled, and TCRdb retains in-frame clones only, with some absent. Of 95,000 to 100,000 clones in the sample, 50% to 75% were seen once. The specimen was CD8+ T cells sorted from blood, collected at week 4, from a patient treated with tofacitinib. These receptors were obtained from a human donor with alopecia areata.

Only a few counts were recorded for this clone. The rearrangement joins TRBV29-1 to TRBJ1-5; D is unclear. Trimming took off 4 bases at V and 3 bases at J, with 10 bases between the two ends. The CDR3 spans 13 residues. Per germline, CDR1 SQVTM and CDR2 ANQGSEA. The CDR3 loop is CSVGGRANQPQHF. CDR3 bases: TGCAGCGTTGGAGGCCGGGCCAATCAGCCCCAGCATTTT.

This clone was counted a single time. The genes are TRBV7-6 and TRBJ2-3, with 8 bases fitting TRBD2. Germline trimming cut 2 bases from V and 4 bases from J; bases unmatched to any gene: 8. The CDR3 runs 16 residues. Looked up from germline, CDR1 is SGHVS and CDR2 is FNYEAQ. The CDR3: CASSLFGSGAADTQYF. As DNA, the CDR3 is TGTGCCAGCAGCTTATTCGGTAGCGGGGCAGCAGATACGCAGTATTTT.

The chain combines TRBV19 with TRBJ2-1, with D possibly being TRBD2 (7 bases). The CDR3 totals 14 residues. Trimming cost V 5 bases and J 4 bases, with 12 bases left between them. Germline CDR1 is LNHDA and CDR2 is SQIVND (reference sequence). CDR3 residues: CASSWGGPYNEQFF. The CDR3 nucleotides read TGTGCCAGTAGTTGGGGGGGCCCTTACAATGAGCAGTTCTTC.

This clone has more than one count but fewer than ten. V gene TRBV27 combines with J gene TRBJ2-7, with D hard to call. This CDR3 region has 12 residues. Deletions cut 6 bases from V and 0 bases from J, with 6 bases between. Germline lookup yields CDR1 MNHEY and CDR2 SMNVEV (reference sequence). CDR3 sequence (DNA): TGTGCCAGCAGGGGCCTCTCCTACGAGCAGTACTTC. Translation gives CASRGLSYEQYF.

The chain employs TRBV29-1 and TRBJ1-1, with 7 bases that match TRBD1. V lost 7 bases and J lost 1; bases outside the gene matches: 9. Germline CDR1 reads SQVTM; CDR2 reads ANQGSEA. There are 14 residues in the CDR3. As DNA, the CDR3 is TGCAGCGGACAAGGGACAGAGACGAACACTGAAGCTTTCTTT. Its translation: CSGQGTETNTEAFF.

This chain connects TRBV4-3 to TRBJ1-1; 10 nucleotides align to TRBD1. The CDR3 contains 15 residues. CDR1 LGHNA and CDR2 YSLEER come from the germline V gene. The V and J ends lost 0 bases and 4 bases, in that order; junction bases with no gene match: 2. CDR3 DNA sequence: TGCGCCAGCAGCCAAGAACGGACAGGGGGCACTGAAGCTTTCTTT. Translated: CASSQERTGGTEAFF.

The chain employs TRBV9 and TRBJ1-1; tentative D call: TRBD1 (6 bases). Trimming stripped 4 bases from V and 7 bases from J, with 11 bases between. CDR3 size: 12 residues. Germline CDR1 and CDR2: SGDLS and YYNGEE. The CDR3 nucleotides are TGTGCCAGCAGCCCCAAGGGGGATGAAGCTTTCTTT. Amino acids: CASSPKGDEAFF.

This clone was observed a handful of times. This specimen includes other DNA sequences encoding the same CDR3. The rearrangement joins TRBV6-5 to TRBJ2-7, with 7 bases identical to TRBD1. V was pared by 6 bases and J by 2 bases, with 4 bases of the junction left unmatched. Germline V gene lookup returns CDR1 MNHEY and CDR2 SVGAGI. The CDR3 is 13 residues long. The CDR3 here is CASSLGQTYEQYF. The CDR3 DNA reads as TGTGCCAGCAGCCTGGGACAGACCTACGAGCAGTACTTC.

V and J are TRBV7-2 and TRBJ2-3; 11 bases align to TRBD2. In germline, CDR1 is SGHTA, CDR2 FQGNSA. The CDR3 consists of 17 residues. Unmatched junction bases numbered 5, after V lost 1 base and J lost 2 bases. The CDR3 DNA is TGTGCCAGCAGCTTAGGGACTAGCGGGTTATACACAGATACGCAGTATTTT. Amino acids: CASSLGTSGLYTDTQYF.

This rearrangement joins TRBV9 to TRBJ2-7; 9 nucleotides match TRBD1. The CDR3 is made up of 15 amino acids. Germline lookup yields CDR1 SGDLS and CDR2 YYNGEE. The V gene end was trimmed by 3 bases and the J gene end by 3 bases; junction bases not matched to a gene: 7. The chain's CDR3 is CASSARQGVFYEQYF. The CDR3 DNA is TGTGCCAGCAGCGCAAGACAGGGGGTTTTCTACGAGCAGTACTTC. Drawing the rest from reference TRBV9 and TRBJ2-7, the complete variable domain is DSGVTQTPKHLITATGQRVTLRCSPRSGDLSVYWYQQSLDQGLQFLIQYYNGEERAKGNILERFSAQQFPDLHSELNLSSLELGDSALYFCASSARQGVFYEQYFGPGTRLTVT.

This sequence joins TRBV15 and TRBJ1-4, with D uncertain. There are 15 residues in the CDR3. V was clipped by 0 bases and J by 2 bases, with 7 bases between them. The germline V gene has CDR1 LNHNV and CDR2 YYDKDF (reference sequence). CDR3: CATSREGRTNEKLFF. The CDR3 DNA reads TGTGCCACCAGCAGAGAGGGGAGGACTAATGAAAAACTGTTTTTT.

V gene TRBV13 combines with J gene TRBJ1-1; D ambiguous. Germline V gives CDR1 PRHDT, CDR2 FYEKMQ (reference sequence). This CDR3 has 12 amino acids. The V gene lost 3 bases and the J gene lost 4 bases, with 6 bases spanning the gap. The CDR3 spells CASSFGVTEAFF. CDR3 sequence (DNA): TGTGCCAGCAGCTTTGGGGTCACTGAAGCTTTCTTT. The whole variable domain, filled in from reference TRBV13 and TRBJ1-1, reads AAGVIQSPRHLIKEKRETATLKCYPIPRHDTVYWYQQGPGQDPQFLISFYEKMQSDKGSIPDRFSAQQFSDYHSELNMSSLELGDSALYFCASSFGVTEAFFGQGTRLTVV.

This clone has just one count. CDR3 sequence: CASSELGAPEQFF. Written as DNA, the CDR3 is TGTGCCAGCAGTGAACTGGGGGCCCCTGAGCAGTTCTTC. V is TRBV2 and J is TRBJ2-1, with D possibly matching TRBD1 (6 bases). The germline V gene encodes CDR1 SNHLY and CDR2 FYNNEI. The CDR3 contains 13 residues. Trimming shortened V by 2 bases and J by 9 bases, and 11 bases separated the two germline ends.

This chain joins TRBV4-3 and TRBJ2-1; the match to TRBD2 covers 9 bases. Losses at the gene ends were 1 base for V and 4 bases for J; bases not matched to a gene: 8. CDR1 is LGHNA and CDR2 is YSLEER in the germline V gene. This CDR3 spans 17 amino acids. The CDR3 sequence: CASSQAVAGAVYNEQFF. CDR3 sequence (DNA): TGCGCCAGCAGCCAAGCGGTAGCGGGAGCGGTTTACAATGAGCAGTTCTTC.

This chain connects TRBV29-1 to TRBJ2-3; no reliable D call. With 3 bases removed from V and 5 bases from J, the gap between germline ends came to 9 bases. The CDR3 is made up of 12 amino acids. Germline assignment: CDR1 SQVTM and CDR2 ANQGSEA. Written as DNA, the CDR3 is TGCAGCGTTGAGGCCAGAGGAGATACGCAGTATTTT. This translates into CSVEARGDTQYF.

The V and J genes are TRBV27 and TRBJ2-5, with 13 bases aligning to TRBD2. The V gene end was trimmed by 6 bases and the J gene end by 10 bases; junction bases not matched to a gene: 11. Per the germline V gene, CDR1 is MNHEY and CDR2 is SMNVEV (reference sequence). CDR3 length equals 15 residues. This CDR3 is CASSNPTSGRKDQYF. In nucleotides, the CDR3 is TGTGCCAGCAGCAACCCGACTAGCGGGAGGAAAGACCAGTACTTC.

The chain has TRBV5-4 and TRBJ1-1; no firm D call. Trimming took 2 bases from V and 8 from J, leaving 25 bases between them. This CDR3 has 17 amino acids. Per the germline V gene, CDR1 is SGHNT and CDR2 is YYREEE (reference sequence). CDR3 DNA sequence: TGTGCCAGCAGCTTTAGGCAGGACGTGGCGACACGGTTCGAAGCTTTCTTT. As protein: CASSFRQDVATRFEAFF.

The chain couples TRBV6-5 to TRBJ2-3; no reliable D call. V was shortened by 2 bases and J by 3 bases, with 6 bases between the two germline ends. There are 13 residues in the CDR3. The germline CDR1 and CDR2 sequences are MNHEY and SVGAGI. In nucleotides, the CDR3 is TGTGCCAGCAGTTACCAGGAAACAGATACGCAGTATTTT. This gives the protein CASSYQETDTQYF.

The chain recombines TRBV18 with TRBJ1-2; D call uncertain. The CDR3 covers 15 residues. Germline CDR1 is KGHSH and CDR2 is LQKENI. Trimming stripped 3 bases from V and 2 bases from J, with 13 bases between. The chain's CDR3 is CASSPTSIGNYGYTF. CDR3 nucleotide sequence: TGTGCCAGCTCACCTACATCGATAGGAAACTATGGCTACACCTTC.

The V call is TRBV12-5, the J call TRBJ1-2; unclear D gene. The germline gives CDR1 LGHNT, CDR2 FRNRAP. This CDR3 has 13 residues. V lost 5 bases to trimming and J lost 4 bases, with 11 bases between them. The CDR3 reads CASGPGTAYGYTF. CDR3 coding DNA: TGTGCTAGTGGTCCGGGTACGGCCTATGGCTACACCTTC.